This T cell receptor (beta chain) was documented in a study of blood T cell repertoires in COVID-19. Study details: Samples of COVID-19 (acute and convalescent) were obtained from the United States, Italy and Spain. T cells, B-cell-depleted T cells, or PBMCs provided the cDNA or gDNA that served as material.

Per the authors' pipeline: Amplification from reference gene primers served as the basis for estimated nucleated cell counts. This table comes from immunoSEQ multiplex PCR, and its TCRdb copy is limited to in-frame clones, with some not included. The V and J calls and clone size are taken from that table; D and trimming were inferred from the DNA. The data hold fewer than 250,000 clones, with about 80% observed a single time. Germline CDR1 MNHNY, CDR2 SVGAGI (reference sequence). V lost 7 bases and J 1 base, leaving 13 bases between the germline ends. The CDR3 runs to 14 residues. The sample consisted of peripheral blood. The chain is built from TRBV6-6 and TRBJ1-1; TRBD1 might be the D (6 bases). The TCR sequence derives from a man in his 60s with acute or convalescent COVID-19. The CDR3 coding sequence is TGTGCCAGCACAAATCAAGGGGGGAACACTGAAGCTTTCTTT. It codes for CASTNQGGNTEAFF.